Listed here are 32 T cell receptor beta chains from one sample, sequenced in a study of T cells expressing NK-cell markers. TCRdb reprocessed the 5' RACE reads and reports one entry per CDR3 protein, with no DNA. Its clone listing holds some 500,000 distinct CDR3 sequences. Sequenced input: blood T cells: a sorted CD56 or NKG2C T cell subset, CD4+ or CD8+ T cells, or bulk PBMC T cells (not recorded which). The receptors were gathered from a woman in her forties or fifties in good health.

The chain has TRBV5-1 and TRBJ1-1; TCRdb's D call of TRBD1 is untestable without DNA. Germline V lookup: CDR1 SGHRS, CDR2 YFSETQ. This CDR3 comprises 15 residues. The CDR3 is CASSGGQTVNTEAFF.

The chain is built from TRBV24-1 and TRBJ1-2. The CDR3 has 11 residues. Germline V gene data show CDR1 as KGHDR and CDR2 as SFDVKD. This CDR3 is CATSDLLGYTF.

The chain links TRBV10-1 to TRBJ2-1; TCRdb indicates TRBD2, and absent DNA this call remains unverified. The CDR3 has 15 amino acids. The germline gives CDR1 WNHNN, CDR2 SYGVQD (reference sequence). The CDR3 loop is CASSEPGESNNEQFF.

This chain joins TRBV7-8 and TRBJ2-1; the D call from TCRdb, TRBD2, cannot be confirmed without DNA. The CDR3 extends over 14 amino acids. Germline V lookup: CDR1 SGHVS, CDR2 FQNEAQ. The CDR3 loop is CASSSTSGHNEQFF. Looking up the rest from reference TRBV7-8 and TRBJ2-1 gives the full variable domain: GAGVSQSPRYKVAKRGQDVALRCDPISGHVSLFWYQQALGQGPEFLTYFQNEAQLDKSGLPSDRFFAERPEGSVSTLKIQRTQQEDSAVYLCASSSTSGHNEQFFGPGTRLTVL.

CDR3 residues: CATSRDIRFEAFF. The chain employs TRBV15 and TRBJ1-1. In germline, CDR1 is LNHNV, CDR2 YYDKDF (reference sequence). CDR3 length: 13 residues.

J is TRBJ2-6 and V is TRBV12-3 or TRBV12-4; TCRdb lists TRBD2, though no DNA is available to test this call. This CDR3 comprises 14 residues. CDR3 protein: CASTARNGANVLTF.

The chain couples TRBV5-1 to TRBJ2-2. There are 15 residues in the CDR3. In germline, CDR1 is SGHRS, CDR2 YFSETQ. CDR3 in amino acids: CASSLAPRRTGELFF.

The rearrangement joins TRBV2 to TRBJ1-4; the D call from TCRdb, TRBD1, cannot be confirmed without DNA. Germline V CDR1 and CDR2: SNHLY, FYNNEI. The CDR3 has 15 residues. CDR3 sequence: CASALDATGSEKLFF.

J is TRBJ2-1 and V is TRBV5-1; TCRdb's D call of TRBD1 is untestable without DNA. The CDR3 is 16 amino acids. CDR1 and CDR2 from the germline V gene are SGHRS and YFSETQ. CDR3 loop: CASSLYGTGARNEQFF. Together with reference TRBV5-1 and TRBJ2-1, the CDR3 gives the full variable domain: KAGVTQTPRYLIKTRGQQVTLSCSPISGHRSVSWYQQTPGQGLQFLFEYFSETQRNKGNFPGRFSGRQFSNSRSEMNVSTLELGDSALYLCASSLYGTGARNEQFFGPGTRLTVL.

CDR3 in amino acids: CASSPYAGGGTQYF. The chain couples TRBV7-9 to TRBJ2-5; TCRdb indicates TRBD2, and absent DNA this call remains unverified. The CDR3 totals 14 residues. Germline CDR1 and CDR2: SEHNR and FQNEAQ (reference sequence).

The rearrangement links TRBV7-9 to TRBJ2-1; the TCRdb D gene call, TRBD2, has no DNA to confirm it. Germline CDR1 and CDR2: SEHNR and FQNEAQ (reference sequence). This CDR3 spans 16 amino acids. This CDR3 reads CASSSPRLAVHNEQFF.

This chain connects TRBV18 to TRBJ2-1; TCRdb indicates TRBD1, and absent DNA this call remains unverified. The CDR3 totals 15 residues. Germline V gene sequence: CDR1 KGHSH, CDR2 LQKENI. The CDR3: CASSPGDRGRHEQFF.

V gene TRBV20-1 combines with J gene TRBJ1-2; TCRdb lists TRBD1, though no DNA is available to test this call. Germline loops: CDR1 DFQATT, CDR2 SNEGSKA (reference sequence). This CDR3 has 12 residues. The CDR3 reads CSASGNHYGYTF.

The chain carries TRBV4-1 and TRBJ1-2; the D gene TCRdb calls, TRBD1, cannot be checked with no DNA. Germline values: CDR1 MGHRA, CDR2 YSYEKL. This CDR3 is 15 amino acids long. CDR3 sequence reads: CASSRLGGGPTGYTF.

CDR3 in amino acids: CASRRSSGSYNEQFF. The V gene is TRBV6-5, the J gene TRBJ2-1; TCRdb's D call of TRBD2 is untestable without DNA. The CDR3 loop spans 15 amino acids. Germline V gives CDR1 MNHEY, CDR2 SVGAGI.

The chain links TRBV11-2 to TRBJ2-4; TCRdb proposes TRBD1, but this gene call is untestable without DNA. Germline V gene sequence: CDR1 SGHAT, CDR2 FQNNGV. CDR3 length: 11 amino acids. The CDR3 loop reads CASKTGNIQYF. Looking up the rest from reference TRBV11-2 and TRBJ2-4 gives the full variable domain: EAGVAQSPRYKIIEKRQSVAFWCNPISGHATLYWYQQILGQGPKLLIQFQNNGVVDDSQLPKDRFSAERLKGVDSTLKIQPAKLEDSAVYLCASKTGNIQYFGAGTRLSVL.

V is TRBV5-1 and J is TRBJ1-5. Germline V gene data show CDR1 as SGHRS and CDR2 as YFSETQ. The CDR3 loop spans 15 amino acids. CDR3 sequence reads: CASSLRGGSNQPQHF. The whole variable domain, filled in from reference TRBV5-1 and TRBJ1-5, reads KAGVTQTPRYLIKTRGQQVTLSCSPISGHRSVSWYQQTPGQGLQFLFEYFSETQRNKGNFPGRFSGRQFSNSRSEMNVSTLELGDSALYLCASSLRGGSNQPQHFGDGTRLSIL.

The chain carries TRBV6-6 and TRBJ2-1; as DNA is missing, the TRBD1 call by TCRdb cannot be tested. The germline V gene encodes CDR1 MNHNY and CDR2 SVGAGI (reference sequence). CDR3 length: 15 residues. Here the CDR3 reads CASRKEPGTSNEQFF.

This chain links TRBV5-1 with TRBJ2-3. The CDR3 length is 14 residues. CDR1 is SGHRS, CDR2 YFSETQ, per germline. The CDR3 here is CASSLAGNTDTQYF.

This chain joins TRBV29-1 and TRBJ2-5; the TRBD1 assignment by TCRdb is unverifiable without DNA. The CDR3 sequence is 15 residues long. Germline V gives CDR1 SQVTM, CDR2 ANQGSEA. The CDR3 sequence: CSFRGAGDYQETQYF.

This chain connects TRBV9 to TRBJ2-1; TCRdb gives TRBD2 as the D gene, but with no DNA this cannot be confirmed. Germline V gene data show CDR1 as SGDLS and CDR2 as YYNGEE. The CDR3 has 15 residues. CDR3 sequence: CASSAGLAGYIEQFF.

The chain employs TRBV24-1 and TRBJ1-1. The V gene's germline CDR1 is KGHDR and CDR2 SFDVKD. The CDR3 is 14 amino acids. This chain's CDR3 is CATSDPPPDTEAFF.

The chain links TRBV5-5 to TRBJ2-3; no DNA is available, so the TRBD1 call from TCRdb remains unchecked. Per the germline V gene, CDR1 is SGHKS and CDR2 is YYEKEE (reference sequence). The CDR3 extends over 15 amino acids. The chain's CDR3 is CASSSDRSPTDTQYF.

V is TRBV12-3 or TRBV12-4 and J is TRBJ2-1; the D gene TCRdb calls, TRBD2, cannot be checked with no DNA. This CDR3 contains 17 residues. The CDR3 here is CASREDSGSTFYNEQFF.

The chain employs TRBV7-9 and TRBJ2-2; the TCRdb call, TRBD2, lacks DNA for checking. This CDR3 comprises 15 residues. From germline, CDR1 is SEHNR and CDR2 FQNEAQ (reference sequence). This CDR3 reads CASTTGTRDTGELFF.

V is TRBV12-3 or TRBV12-4 and J is TRBJ2-1; the D call from TCRdb, TRBD2, cannot be confirmed without DNA. The CDR3 spans 12 residues. The CDR3 loop reads CASLADYNEQFF.

The V call is TRBV5-4, the J call TRBJ2-1. The CDR3 contains 15 residues. Germline V gives CDR1 SGHNT, CDR2 YYREEE (reference sequence). Here the CDR3 reads CASSWRGVLASEQFF.

The chain joins TRBV6-5 to TRBJ2-1; the TRBD1 assignment by TCRdb is unverifiable without DNA. Germline V CDR1 and CDR2: MNHEY, SVGAGI. There are 14 residues in the CDR3. The CDR3 is CASSTITGGSEQFF.

The chain employs TRBV12-3 or TRBV12-4 and TRBJ2-2; TCRdb's D call, TRBD2, is unchecked because there is no DNA. The CDR3 consists of 15 residues. CDR3 region: CASSFSGIPTGELFF.

The chain is built from TRBV11-2 and TRBJ2-1; lacking DNA, the TRBD1 call made by TCRdb goes unchecked. Germline CDR1 SGHAT, CDR2 FQNNGV. The CDR3 length is 11 residues. CDR3 in amino acids: CASSLVGAQFF. Full variable domain (remainder filled in from reference TRBV11-2 and TRBJ2-1): EAGVAQSPRYKIIEKRQSVAFWCNPISGHATLYWYQQILGQGPKLLIQFQNNGVVDDSQLPKDRFSAERLKGVDSTLKIQPAKLEDSAVYLCASSLVGAQFFGPGTRLTVL.

The V and J genes are TRBV2 and TRBJ2-5. The CDR3 consists of 13 residues. Germline V gene data show CDR1 as SNHLY and CDR2 as FYNNEI. The chain's CDR3 is CASSVGQVVTQYF.

The V and J genes are TRBV14 and TRBJ2-4. Germline-derived CDR1 and CDR2 are SGHDN and FVKESK. The CDR3 consists of 11 residues. This CDR3 reads CASSAANIQYF.